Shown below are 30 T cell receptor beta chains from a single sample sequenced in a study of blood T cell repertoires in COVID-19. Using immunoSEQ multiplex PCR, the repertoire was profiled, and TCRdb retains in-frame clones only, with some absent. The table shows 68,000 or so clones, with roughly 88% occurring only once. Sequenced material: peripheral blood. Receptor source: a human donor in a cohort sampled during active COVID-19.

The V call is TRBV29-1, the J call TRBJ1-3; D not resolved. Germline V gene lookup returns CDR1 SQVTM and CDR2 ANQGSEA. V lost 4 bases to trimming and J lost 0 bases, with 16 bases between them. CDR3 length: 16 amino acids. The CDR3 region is CSVVRPDRGSGNTIYF. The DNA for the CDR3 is TGCAGCGTTGTGCGGCCAGACCGAGGCTCTGGAAACACCATATATTTT.

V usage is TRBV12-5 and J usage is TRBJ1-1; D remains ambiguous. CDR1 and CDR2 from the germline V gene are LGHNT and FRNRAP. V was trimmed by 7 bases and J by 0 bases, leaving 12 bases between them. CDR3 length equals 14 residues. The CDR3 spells CASARGSLNTEAFF. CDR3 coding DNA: TGTGCTAGTGCCCGCGGCTCCTTGAACACTGAAGCTTTCTTT. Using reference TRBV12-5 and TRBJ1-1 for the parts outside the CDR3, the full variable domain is DARVTQTPRHKVTEMGQEVTMRCQPILGHNTVFWYRQTMMQGLELLAYFRNRAPLDDSGMPKDRFSAEMPDATLATLKIQPSEPRDSAVYFCASARGSLNTEAFFGQGTRLTVV.

The CDR3 sequence: CASSQQGLNYGYTF. In nucleotides, the CDR3 is TGCGCCAGCAGTCAGCAGGGGTTGAACTATGGCTACACCTTC. The rearrangement uses TRBV23-1 and TRBJ1-2, with D maybe TRBD1 (6 bases). TRBV23-1 carries the ORF label, with uncertain function. The germline V and J ends were trimmed by 3 bases and 2 bases, with 10 bases remaining between them. The CDR3 sequence is 14 residues long.

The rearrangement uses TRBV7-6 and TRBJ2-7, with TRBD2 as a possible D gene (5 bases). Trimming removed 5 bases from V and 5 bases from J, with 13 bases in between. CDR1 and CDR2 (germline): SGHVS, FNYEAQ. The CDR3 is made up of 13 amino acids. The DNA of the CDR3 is TGTGCCAGCAGCCCGCGGGTTGCCCACGAGCAGTACTTC. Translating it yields CASSPRVAHEQYF.

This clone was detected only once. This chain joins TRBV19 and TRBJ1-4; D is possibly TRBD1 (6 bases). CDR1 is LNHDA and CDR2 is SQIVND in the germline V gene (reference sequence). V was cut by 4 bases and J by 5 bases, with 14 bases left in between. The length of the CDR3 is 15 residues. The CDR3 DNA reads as TGTGCCAGTAGTAGCCGGGACATGGGAAATGAAAAACTGTTTTTT. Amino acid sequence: CASSSRDMGNEKLFF.

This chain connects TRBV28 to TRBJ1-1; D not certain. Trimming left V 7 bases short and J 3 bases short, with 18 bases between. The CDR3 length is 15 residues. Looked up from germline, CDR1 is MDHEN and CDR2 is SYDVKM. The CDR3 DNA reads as TGTGCCAGCATCCTCGGTCGGGGATTGTACACTGAAGCTTTCTTT. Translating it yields CASILGRGLYTEAFF.

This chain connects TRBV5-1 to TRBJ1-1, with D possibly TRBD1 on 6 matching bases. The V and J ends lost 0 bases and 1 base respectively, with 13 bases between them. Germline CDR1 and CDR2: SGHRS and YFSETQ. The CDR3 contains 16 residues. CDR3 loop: CASSLEMRGANTEAFF. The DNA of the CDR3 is TGCGCCAGCAGCTTGGAAATGCGGGGGGCGAACACTGAAGCTTTCTTT.

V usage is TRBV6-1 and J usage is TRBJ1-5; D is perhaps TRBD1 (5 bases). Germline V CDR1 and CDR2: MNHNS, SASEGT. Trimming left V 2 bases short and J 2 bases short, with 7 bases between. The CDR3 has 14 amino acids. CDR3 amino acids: CASSEQGGNQPQHF. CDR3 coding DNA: TGTGCCAGCAGTGAACAGGGTGGCAATCAGCCCCAGCATTTT.

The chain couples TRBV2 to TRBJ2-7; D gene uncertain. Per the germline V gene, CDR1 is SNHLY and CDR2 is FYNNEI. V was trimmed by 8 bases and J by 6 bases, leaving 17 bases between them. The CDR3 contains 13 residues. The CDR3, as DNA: TGTGCCAGCCGCCCCGCGTCATTCGCCGAGCAGTACTTC. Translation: CASRPASFAEQYF.

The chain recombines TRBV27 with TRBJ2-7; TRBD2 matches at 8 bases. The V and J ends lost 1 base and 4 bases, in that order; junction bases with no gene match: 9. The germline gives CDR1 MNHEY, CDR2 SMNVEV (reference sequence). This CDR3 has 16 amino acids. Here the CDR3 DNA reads TGTGCCAGCAGTTTATTCTTAGCGGGAACGCCTTACGAGCAGTACTTC. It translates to CASSLFLAGTPYEQYF.

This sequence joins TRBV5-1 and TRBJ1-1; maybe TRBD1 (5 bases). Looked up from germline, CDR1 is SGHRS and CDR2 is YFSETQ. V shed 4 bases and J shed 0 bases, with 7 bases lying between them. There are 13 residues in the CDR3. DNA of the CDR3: TGCGCCAGCAGCGTACAGGTGAACACTGAAGCTTTCTTT. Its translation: CASSVQVNTEAFF.

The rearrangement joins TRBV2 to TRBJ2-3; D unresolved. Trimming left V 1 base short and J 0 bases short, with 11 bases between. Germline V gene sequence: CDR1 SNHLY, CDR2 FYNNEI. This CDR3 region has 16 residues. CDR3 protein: CASSEEARPSTDTQYF. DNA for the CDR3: TGTGCCAGCAGTGAAGAGGCTAGGCCTAGCACAGATACGCAGTATTTT. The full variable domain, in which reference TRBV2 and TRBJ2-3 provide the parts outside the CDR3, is EPEVTQTPSHQVTQMGQEVILRCVPISNHLYFYWYRQILGQKVEFLVSFYNNEISEKSEIFDDQFSVERPDGSNFTLKIRSTKLEDSAMYFCASSEEARPSTDTQYFGPGTRLTVL.

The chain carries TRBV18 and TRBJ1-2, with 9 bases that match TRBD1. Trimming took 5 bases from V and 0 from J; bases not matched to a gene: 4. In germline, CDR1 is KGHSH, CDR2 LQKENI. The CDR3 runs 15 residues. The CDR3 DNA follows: TGTGCCAGCTCAACCGGACAGGGGCCTAACTATGGCTACACCTTC. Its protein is CASSTGQGPNYGYTF.

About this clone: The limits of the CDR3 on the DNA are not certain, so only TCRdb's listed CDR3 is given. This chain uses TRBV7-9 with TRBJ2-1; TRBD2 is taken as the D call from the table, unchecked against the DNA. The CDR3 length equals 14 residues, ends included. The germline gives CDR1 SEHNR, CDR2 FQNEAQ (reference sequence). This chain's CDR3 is CASSLWGDGNSRFF.

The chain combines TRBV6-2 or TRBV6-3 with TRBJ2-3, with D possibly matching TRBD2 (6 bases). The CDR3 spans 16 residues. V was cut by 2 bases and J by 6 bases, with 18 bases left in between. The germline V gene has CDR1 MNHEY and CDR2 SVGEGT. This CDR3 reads CASSYGTPGSWDTQYF. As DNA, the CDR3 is TGTGCCAGCAGTTACGGGACTCCCGGGAGTTGGGATACGCAGTATTTT.

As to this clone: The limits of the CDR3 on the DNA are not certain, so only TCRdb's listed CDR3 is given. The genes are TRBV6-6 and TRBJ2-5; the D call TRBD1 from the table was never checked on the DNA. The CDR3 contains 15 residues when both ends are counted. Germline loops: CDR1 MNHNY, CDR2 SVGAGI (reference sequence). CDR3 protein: CASSSSKGQRETQYF.

CDR3 DNA: TGTGCCAGCAGCTTAGCCGGGGACAGGGGCCCTGGCTACACCTTC. It codes for CASSLAGDRGPGYTF. The chain links TRBV11-2 to TRBJ1-2; 10 bases map to TRBD1. CDR1 and CDR2 (germline): SGHAT, FQNNGV. The CDR3 covers 15 residues. With V trimmed by 1 base and J by 7 bases, 6 bases remained unmatched.

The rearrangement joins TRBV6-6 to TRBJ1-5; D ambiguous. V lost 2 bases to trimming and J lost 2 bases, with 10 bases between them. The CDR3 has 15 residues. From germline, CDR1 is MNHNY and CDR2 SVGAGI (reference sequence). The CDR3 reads CASSYEGIRNQPQHF. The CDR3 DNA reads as TGTGCCAGCAGTTACGAGGGAATACGCAATCAGCCCCAGCATTTT.

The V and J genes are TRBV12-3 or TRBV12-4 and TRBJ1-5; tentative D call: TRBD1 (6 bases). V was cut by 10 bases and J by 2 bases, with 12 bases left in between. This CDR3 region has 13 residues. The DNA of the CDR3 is TGTGCCACCAGGGGAGGGGGCAATCAGCCCCAGCATTTT. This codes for CATRGGGNQPQHF.

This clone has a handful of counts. This CDR3 is CASSQTGDTQYF. For the CDR3, the DNA is TGTGCCAGCAGTCAAACAGGGGATACGCAGTATTTT. This chain uses TRBV6-6 with TRBJ2-3; possible D gene TRBD1, 6 bases. This CDR3 has 12 residues. V was cut by 5 bases and J by 6 bases, with 9 bases left in between. The germline V gene has CDR1 MNHNY and CDR2 SVGAGI (reference sequence).

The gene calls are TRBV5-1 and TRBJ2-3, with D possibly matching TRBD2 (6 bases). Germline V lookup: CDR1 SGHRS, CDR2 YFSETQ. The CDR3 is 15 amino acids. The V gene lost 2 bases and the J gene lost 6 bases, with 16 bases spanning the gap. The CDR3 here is CASSFTSRMADTQYF. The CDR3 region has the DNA TGCGCCAGCAGCTTTACTAGCAGGATGGCGGATACGCAGTATTTT.

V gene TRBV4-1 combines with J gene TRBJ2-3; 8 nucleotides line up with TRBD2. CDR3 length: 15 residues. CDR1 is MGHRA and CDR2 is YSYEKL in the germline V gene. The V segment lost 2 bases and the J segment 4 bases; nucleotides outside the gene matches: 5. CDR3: CASSQPGLGSDTQYF. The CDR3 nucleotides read TGCGCCAGCAGCCAACCGGGACTAGGCTCAGATACGCAGTATTTT.

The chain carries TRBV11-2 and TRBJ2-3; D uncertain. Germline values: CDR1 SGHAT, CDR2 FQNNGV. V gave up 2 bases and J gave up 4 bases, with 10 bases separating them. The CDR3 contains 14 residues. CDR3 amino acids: CASSLSPSADTQYF. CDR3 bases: TGTGCCAGCAGCTTATCCCCCTCGGCAGATACGCAGTATTTT.

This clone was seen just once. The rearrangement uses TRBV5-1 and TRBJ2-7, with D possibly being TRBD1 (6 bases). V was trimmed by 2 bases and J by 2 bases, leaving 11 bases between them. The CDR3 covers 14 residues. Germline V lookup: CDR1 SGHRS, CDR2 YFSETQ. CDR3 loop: CASSFTKGAYEQYF. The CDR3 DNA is TGCGCCAGCAGCTTCACTAAGGGGGCCTACGAGCAGTACTTC.

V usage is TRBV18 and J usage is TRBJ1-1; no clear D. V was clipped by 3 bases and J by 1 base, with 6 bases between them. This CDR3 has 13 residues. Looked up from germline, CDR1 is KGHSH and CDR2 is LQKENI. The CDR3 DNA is TGTGCCAGCTCACCCAAATCGAACACTGAAGCTTTCTTT. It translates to CASSPKSNTEAFF.

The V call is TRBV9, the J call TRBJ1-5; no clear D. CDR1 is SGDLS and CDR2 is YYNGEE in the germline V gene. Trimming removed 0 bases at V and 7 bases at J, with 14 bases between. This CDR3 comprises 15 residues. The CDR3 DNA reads TGTGCCAGCAGCGTAGATCCGGGCCCGGGGCAGCCCCAGCATTTT. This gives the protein CASSVDPGPGQPQHF.

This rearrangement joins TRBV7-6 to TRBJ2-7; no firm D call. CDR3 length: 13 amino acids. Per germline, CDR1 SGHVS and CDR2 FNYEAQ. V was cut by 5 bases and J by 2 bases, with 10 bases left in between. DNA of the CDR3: TGTGCCAGCAGCCCCCACCAGGCCTACGAGCAGTACTTC. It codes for CASSPHQAYEQYF.

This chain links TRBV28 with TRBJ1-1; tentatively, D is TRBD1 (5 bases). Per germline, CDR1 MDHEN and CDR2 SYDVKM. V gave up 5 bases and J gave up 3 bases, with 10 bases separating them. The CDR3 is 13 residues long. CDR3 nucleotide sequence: TGTGCCAGCAGTCTTTTGGGGCACACTGAAGCTTTCTTT. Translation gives CASSLLGHTEAFF.

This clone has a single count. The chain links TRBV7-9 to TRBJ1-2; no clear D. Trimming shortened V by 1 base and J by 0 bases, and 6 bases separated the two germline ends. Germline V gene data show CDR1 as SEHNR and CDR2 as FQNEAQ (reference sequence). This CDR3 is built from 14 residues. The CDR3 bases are TGTGCCAGCAGCTTAGGAGGGACTAACTATGGCTACACCTTC. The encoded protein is CASSLGGTNYGYTF.

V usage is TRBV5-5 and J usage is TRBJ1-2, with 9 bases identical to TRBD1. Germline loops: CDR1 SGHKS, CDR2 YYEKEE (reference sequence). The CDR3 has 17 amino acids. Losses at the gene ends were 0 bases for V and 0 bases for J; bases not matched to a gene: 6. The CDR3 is CASSLEGTGSTNYGYTF. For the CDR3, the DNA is TGTGCCAGCAGCTTGGAGGGGACAGGGAGTACTAACTATGGCTACACCTTC.